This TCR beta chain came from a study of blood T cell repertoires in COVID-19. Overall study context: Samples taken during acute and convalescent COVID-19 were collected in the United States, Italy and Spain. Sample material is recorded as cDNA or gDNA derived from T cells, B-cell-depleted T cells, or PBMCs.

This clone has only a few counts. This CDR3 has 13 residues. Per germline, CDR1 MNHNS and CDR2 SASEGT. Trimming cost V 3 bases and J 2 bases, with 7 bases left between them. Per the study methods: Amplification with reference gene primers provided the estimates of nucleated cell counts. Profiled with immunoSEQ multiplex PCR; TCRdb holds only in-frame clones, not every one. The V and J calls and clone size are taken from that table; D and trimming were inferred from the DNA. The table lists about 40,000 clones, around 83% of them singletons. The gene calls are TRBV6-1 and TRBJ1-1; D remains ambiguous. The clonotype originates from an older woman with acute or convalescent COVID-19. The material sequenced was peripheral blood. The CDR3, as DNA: TGTGCCAGCAGTGAGACAACAAACACTGAAGCTTTCTTT. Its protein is CASSETTNTEAFF.